This TCR beta chain appears in the sequencing data of a study of T cells in Graves' hyperthyroidism and ophthalmopathy. CDR3 size: 14 residues. CDR1 and CDR2 (germline): SEHNR, FQNEAQ (reference sequence). V lost 4 bases and J lost 5, with 14 bases in between. The CDR3 regions of TCR beta were amplified from RNA transcripts. The HTBI set primed first-round TCR CDR3 RT-PCR. MiXCR, applied by TCRdb to the multiplex PCR reads, yields one record per CDR3 protein. This sample yields 94,000 or so distinct CDR3 sequences, of which around 52% are seen a single time; 25% to 30% belongs to the top ten. In this sample, this clonotype turned up many times.

The receptor comes from a woman between 40 and 50 years old with Graves' hyperthyroidism. Sequences were obtained from blood. V gene TRBV7-9 combines with J gene TRBJ1-2; D unclear. CDR3 sequence reads: CASSSRESGYGYTF. DNA for the CDR3: TGTGCCAGCAGCTCCAGAGAGAGTGGTTATGGCTACACCTTC.